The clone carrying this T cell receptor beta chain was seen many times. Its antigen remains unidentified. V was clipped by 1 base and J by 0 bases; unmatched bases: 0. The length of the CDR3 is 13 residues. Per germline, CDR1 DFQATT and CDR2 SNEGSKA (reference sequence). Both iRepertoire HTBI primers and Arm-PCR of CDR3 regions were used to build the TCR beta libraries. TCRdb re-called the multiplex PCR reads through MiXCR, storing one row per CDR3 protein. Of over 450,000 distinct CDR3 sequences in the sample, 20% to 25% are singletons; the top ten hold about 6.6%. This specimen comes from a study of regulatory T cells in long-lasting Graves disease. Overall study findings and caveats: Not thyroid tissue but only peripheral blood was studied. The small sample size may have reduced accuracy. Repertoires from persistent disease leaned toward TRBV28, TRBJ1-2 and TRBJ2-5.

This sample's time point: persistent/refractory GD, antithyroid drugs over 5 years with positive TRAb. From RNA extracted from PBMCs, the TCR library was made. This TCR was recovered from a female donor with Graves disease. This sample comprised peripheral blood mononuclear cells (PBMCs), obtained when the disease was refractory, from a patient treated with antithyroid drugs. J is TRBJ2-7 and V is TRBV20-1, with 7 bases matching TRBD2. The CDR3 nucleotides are TGCAGTGCTAGAGGCGGGAGCTCCTACGAGCAGTACTTC. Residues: CSARGGSSYEQYF.